These 3 T cell receptor beta chains were sequenced from one sample in a study of control samples from healthy donors and cancer patients. The assay was immunoSEQ multiplex PCR, and TCRdb's table has in-frame clones only and misses some. The data show 150,000 or so clones, with 80% to 95% seen just once and roughly 2.7% held by the top ten. The sequenced material came from blood. These receptor sequences come from a man aged 35-49 years in good health.

The chain links TRBV5-1 to TRBJ2-5; possible D gene TRBD2, 5 bases. The CDR3 covers 14 residues. Trimming removed 5 bases at V and 10 bases at J, with 21 bases between. Germline V gives CDR1 SGHRS, CDR2 YFSETQ. The CDR3: CASSLRYGVLDQYF. The CDR3 DNA reads TGCGCCAGCAGTCTCCGGTACGGGGTTCTTGACCAGTACTTC.

V gene TRBV5-1 combines with J gene TRBJ2-7; D may be TRBD1 (5 bases). The V end was cut by 4 bases, the J end by 6 bases, with 11 bases between. The CDR3 loop spans 12 amino acids. Germline CDR1 SGHRS, CDR2 YFSETQ. The DNA for the CDR3 is TGCGCCAGCAGCCCAGCCCAGGGCGAGCAGTACTTC. The encoded protein is CASSPAQGEQYF.

This chain joins TRBV28 and TRBJ2-1, with 7 positions matching TRBD1. The V segment lost 5 bases and the J segment 7 bases; nucleotides outside the gene matches: 5. The CDR3 has 13 residues. Germline-derived CDR1 and CDR2 are MDHEN and SYDVKM. This CDR3 reads CASSETGKNEQFF. The CDR3 nucleotides are TGTGCCAGCAGTGAGACAGGGAAGAATGAGCAGTTCTTC.